This T cell receptor beta chain emerged from a study of identical twins. Germline CDR1 and CDR2: SGHTA and FQGNSA. CDR3 length equals 14 residues. V lost 5 bases and J 1 base, leaving 10 bases between the germline ends. TCRdb used MiXCR to reprocess the 5' RACE reads, holding one entry per CDR3 protein. The sample carries about 160,000 distinct CDR3 sequences, under 4.5% recorded once. This clonotype was seen many times. The TCR comes from a young man in good health. Sequenced material: memory T cells sorted from blood. The chain joins TRBV7-2 to TRBJ2-3; D ambiguous. The CDR3 reads CASSQNSGTDTQYF. The CDR3 nucleotides are TGTGCCAGCAGCCAGAATAGTGGCACAGATACGCAGTATTTT. Filled out from reference TRBV7-2 and TRBJ2-3, the complete variable domain reads GAGVSQSPSNKVTEKGKDVELRCDPISGHTALYWYRQSLGQGLEFLIYFQGNSAPDKSGLPSDRFSAERTGGSVSTLTIQRTQQEDSAVYLCASSQNSGTDTQYFGPGTRLTVL.